The next 10 T cell receptor beta chains were all read from a single sample in a study of OX40 agonist ivuxolimab in advanced cancers. The method was immunoSEQ multiplex PCR; TCRdb's version includes in-frame clones alone and lacks a portion of them. The table shows tens of thousands of clones, with around 87% occurring only once. Sequencing used CD4+ or CD8+ T cells sorted from blood, obtained in a trial of the OX40 agonist ivuxolimab. The receptors here all came from an adult with an advanced solid tumor such as melanoma, head and neck, liver or kidney cancer.

By share, this clone ranks as medium-sized. V gene TRBV7-9 combines with J gene TRBJ2-7; maybe TRBD2 (6 bases). Trimming took 0 bases from V and 0 from J, leaving 12 bases between them. Germline V gives CDR1 SEHNR, CDR2 FQNEAQ (reference sequence). The CDR3 loop spans 16 amino acids. The CDR3 nucleotides are TGTGCCAGCAGCTTAGCGCCGGGAGATCCCTCCTACGAGCAGTACTTC. Encoded protein: CASSLAPGDPSYEQYF.

The chain is built from TRBV27 and TRBJ2-1; 9 bases are shared with TRBD2. Germline assignment: CDR1 MNHEY and CDR2 SMNVEV (reference sequence). Germline trimming cut 6 bases from V and 2 bases from J; bases unmatched to any gene: 8. The CDR3 loop spans 16 amino acids. The CDR3 sequence: CASSAISGSPYNEQFF. The CDR3 nucleotides read TGTGCCAGCAGCGCGATTAGCGGGAGTCCCTACAATGAGCAGTTCTTC.

The V and J genes are TRBV27 and TRBJ2-1; the D gene is possibly TRBD2 (6 bases). Looked up from germline, CDR1 is MNHEY and CDR2 is SMNVEV (reference sequence). The CDR3 contains 15 residues. With 6 bases removed from V and 4 bases from J, the gap between germline ends came to 16 bases. The CDR3 region is CASSLAGTRYNEQFF. The CDR3 DNA follows: TGTGCCAGCAGCCTAGCCGGGACTCGATACAATGAGCAGTTCTTC.

V is TRBV10-3 and J is TRBJ2-7; weak D call: TRBD1 (6 bases). The germline V and J ends were trimmed by 10 bases and 3 bases, with 10 bases remaining between them. CDR3 size: 11 residues. CDR1 and CDR2 (germline): ENHRY, SYGVKD. The DNA of the CDR3 is TGTGCCAGCACACAGGGCTACGAGCAGTACTTC. Its translation: CASTQGYEQYF.

The gene calls are TRBV27 and TRBJ2-7; 10 nucleotides agree with TRBD1. With 5 bases clipped from V and 3 bases from J, the junction kept 7 bases outside the gene matches. Germline V gene lookup returns CDR1 MNHEY and CDR2 SMNVEV (reference sequence). The CDR3 is made up of 15 amino acids. DNA of the CDR3: TGTGCCAGCAGTCCAGGGACAGGGGAAAGCTACGAGCAGTACTTC. Translated, it gives CASSPGTGESYEQYF.

V is TRBV29-1 and J is TRBJ1-1; 9 bases match TRBD1. V shed 4 bases and J 5 bases; nucleotides not matched to a gene: 5. The CDR3 runs 13 residues. CDR1 SQVTM and CDR2 ANQGSEA come from the germline V gene. The CDR3 DNA reads TGCAGCGTTGTGACAGGGGGACGTACTGAAGCTTTCTTT. It specifies CSVVTGGRTEAFF. Variable domain in full (rest from reference TRBV29-1 and TRBJ1-1): SAVISQKPSRDICQRGTSLTIQCQVDSQVTMMFWYRQQPGQSLTLIATANQGSEATYESGFVIDKFPISRPNLTFSTLTVSNMSPEDSSIYLCSVVTGGRTEAFFGQGTRLTVV.

Written as DNA, the CDR3 is TGTGCCAGCAGTGACCTGCTTCCTCCGACGGGCACCCCAATCTACGAGCAGTACTTC. Translating gives CASSDLLPPTGTPIYEQYF. The genes are TRBV6-4 and TRBJ2-7; D gene unclear. Germline V CDR1 and CDR2: MRHNA, SNTAGT. V dropped 2 bases and J dropped 3 bases, with 26 bases sitting between them. The CDR3 spans 19 residues.

This chain connects TRBV15 to TRBJ2-2; D is uncertain. The CDR3 loop spans 15 amino acids. Germline V gene data show CDR1 as LNHNV and CDR2 as YYDKDF (reference sequence). The V end was cut by 0 bases, the J end by 4 bases, with 9 bases between. The CDR3 DNA reads as TGTGCCACCAGCAGAGATCTGGGCGGCACCGGGGAGCTGTTTTTT. Its protein is CATSRDLGGTGELFF.

V and J are TRBV13 and TRBJ2-6; 10 bases align to TRBD2. V lost 7 bases to trimming and J lost 2 bases; unmatched junction nucleotides: 14. The CDR3 loop spans 19 amino acids. From germline, CDR1 is PRHDT and CDR2 FYEKMQ (reference sequence). CDR3 nucleotides: TGTGCCAGCACCCTGGAAGCTAGCGGGAGTGTCACTGGGGCCAACGTCCTGACTTTC. Its translation: CASTLEASGSVTGANVLTF.

This chain connects TRBV7-3 to TRBJ2-3; D is uncertain. Germline assignment: CDR1 SGHTA and CDR2 FQGTGA. Trimming cost V 2 bases and J 1 base, with 4 bases left between them. The CDR3 consists of 13 residues. The CDR3 spells CASSLVGTDTQYF. For the CDR3, the DNA is TGTGCCAGCAGCTTAGTGGGCACAGATACGCAGTATTTT.